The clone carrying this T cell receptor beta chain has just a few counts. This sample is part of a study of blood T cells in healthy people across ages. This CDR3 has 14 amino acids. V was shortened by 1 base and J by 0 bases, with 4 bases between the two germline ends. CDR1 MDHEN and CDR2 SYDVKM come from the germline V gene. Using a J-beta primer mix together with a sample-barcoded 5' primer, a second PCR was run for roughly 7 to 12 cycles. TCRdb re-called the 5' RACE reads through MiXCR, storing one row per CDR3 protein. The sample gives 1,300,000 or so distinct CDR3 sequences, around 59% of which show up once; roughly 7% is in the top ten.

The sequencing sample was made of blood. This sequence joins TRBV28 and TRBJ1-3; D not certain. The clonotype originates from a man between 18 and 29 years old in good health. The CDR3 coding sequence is TGTGCCAGCAGTTTATCCTTCTCTGGAAACACCATATATTTT. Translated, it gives CASSLSFSGNTIYF.